This entry lists 19 T cell receptor beta chains sequenced from one sample in a study of shared clonotypes between healthy human individuals. The naive CD8 subset, CD45RO-negative cells positively selected for CCR7, excluded terminally differentiated effector memory CD45RA+ cells. The method was immunoSEQ multiplex PCR; TCRdb's version includes in-frame clones alone and lacks a portion of them. Of roughly 2,000,000 clones listed, 90% to 95% are singletons. Sequenced: naive CD8+ T cells from PBMCs. These receptors were collected from a man between 18 and 35 years old in good health. Some clones in this sample may be carry-over from other donors' samples.

The chain links TRBV7-9 to TRBJ2-1, with 7 nucleotides matching TRBD2. The length of the CDR3 is 13 residues. The V gene end was trimmed by 3 bases and the J gene end by 9 bases; junction bases not matched to a gene: 5. Per the germline V gene, CDR1 is SEHNR and CDR2 is FQNEAQ (reference sequence). The CDR3 region has the DNA TGTGCCAGCAGCTTTGGACTAGTGGTTGAGCAGTTCTTC. It specifies CASSFGLVVEQFF.

Turning to this clone: At the DNA level, this CDR3 is encoded by other sequences in the same sample as well. This sequence joins TRBV9 and TRBJ2-2, with a possible D match to TRBD2 (5 bases). This CDR3 spans 15 amino acids. V was clipped by 4 bases and J by 5 bases, with 15 bases between them. Germline values: CDR1 SGDLS, CDR2 YYNGEE. CDR3 sequence reads: CASSPGGGGTGELFF. CDR3 coding DNA: TGTGCCAGCAGCCCAGGCGGAGGCGGAACCGGGGAGCTGTTTTTT.

The V and J genes are TRBV7-9 and TRBJ1-2; 9 positions match TRBD1. With V trimmed by 7 bases and J by 6 bases, 6 bases remained unmatched. The CDR3 is made up of 13 amino acids. Looked up from germline, CDR1 is SEHNR and CDR2 is FQNEAQ (reference sequence). CDR3 residues: CASNPQGADGYTF. CDR3 nucleotide sequence: TGTGCCAGCAACCCACAGGGGGCCGATGGCTACACCTTC.

This clone appeared once. The chain's CDR3 is CASSPHLYSPTTDTQYF. DNA of the CDR3: TGTGCCAGCAGTCCACACCTCTACAGTCCCACTACAGATACGCAGTATTTT. The chain combines TRBV27 with TRBJ2-3; D not certain. This CDR3 has 17 residues. The germline V gene encodes CDR1 MNHEY and CDR2 SMNVEV (reference sequence). V was pared by 5 bases and J by 3 bases, with 21 bases between.

This chain joins TRBV27 and TRBJ1-2; D is unresolved. V was trimmed by 2 bases and J by 4 bases, leaving 23 bases between them. CDR3 length equals 18 residues. Germline V gene sequence: CDR1 MNHEY, CDR2 SMNVEV (reference sequence). CDR3 in amino acids: CASSLKYWADDAGYGYTF. As DNA, the CDR3 is TGTGCCAGCAGTTTAAAGTACTGGGCAGATGATGCGGGCTATGGCTACACCTTC.

The chain employs TRBV19 and TRBJ2-1; the D gene is possibly TRBD2 (6 bases). CDR3 size: 14 residues. Between the trimmed V and J ends, which lost 8 bases and 3 bases, there was a span of 14 bases. From germline, CDR1 is LNHDA and CDR2 SQIVND (reference sequence). CDR3 residues: CASSFGTGYNEQFF. The CDR3 nucleotides are TGTGCCAGTTCTTTCGGGACTGGCTACAATGAGCAGTTCTTC.

The rearrangement joins TRBV6-1 to TRBJ1-4; D not resolved. The CDR3 consists of 16 residues. Trimming stripped 3 bases from V and 3 bases from J, with 14 bases between. CDR1 and CDR2 from the germline V gene are MNHNS and SASEGT. CDR3 loop: CASSEVSLAANEKLFF. The CDR3 nucleotides read TGTGCCAGCAGTGAGGTGTCTCTTGCGGCTAATGAAAAACTGTTTTTT.

This clone was observed once. The chain is built from TRBV27 and TRBJ1-2; 10 positions agree with TRBD1. CDR1 is MNHEY and CDR2 is SMNVEV in the germline V gene (reference sequence). V lost 6 bases to trimming and J lost 4 bases; unmatched junction nucleotides: 5. This CDR3 has 14 amino acids. Here the CDR3 reads CASRTGGSAYGYTF. The CDR3 nucleotides read TGTGCCAGCAGGACAGGGGGCTCGGCCTATGGCTACACCTTC.

This chain uses TRBV5-6 with TRBJ2-1; TRBD1 matches 8 bases. Per the germline V gene, CDR1 is SGHDT and CDR2 is YYEEEE. J gave up 4 bases and V 4 bases, and 4 bases lay outside the gene matches. The CDR3 has 14 amino acids. CDR3 protein: CASSRTGFYNEQFF. CDR3 nucleotides: TGTGCCAGCAGCCGGACAGGGTTTTACAATGAGCAGTTCTTC. Complete variable domain (other parts from reference TRBV5-6 and TRBJ2-1): DAGVTQSPTHLIKTRGQQVTLRCSPKSGHDTVSWYQQALGQGPQFIFQYYEEEERQRGNFPDRFSGHQFPNYSSELNVNALLLGDSALYLCASSRTGFYNEQFFGPGTRLTVL.

The chain joins TRBV7-2 to TRBJ2-1; 14 bases match TRBD2. Unmatched junction bases numbered 5, after V lost 5 bases and J lost 2 bases. Germline CDR1 is SGHTA and CDR2 is FQGNSA. This CDR3 comprises 17 residues. CDR3 protein: CASSRGLAGDAYNEQFF. The DNA of the CDR3 is TGTGCCAGCAGCCGGGGACTAGCGGGAGACGCCTACAATGAGCAGTTCTTC.

V gene TRBV29-1 combines with J gene TRBJ1-2; 7 bases are shared with TRBD1. CDR1 is SQVTM and CDR2 is ANQGSEA in the germline V gene. V gave up 5 bases and J gave up 7 bases; unmatched junction bases: 4. CDR3 size: 11 residues. DNA of the CDR3: TGCAGCGTTCCTGACAGGGCTGGCTACACCTTC. Translated: CSVPDRAGYTF. Full variable domain (outside the CDR3, taken from reference TRBV29-1 and TRBJ1-2): SAVISQKPSRDICQRGTSLTIQCQVDSQVTMMFWYRQQPGQSLTLIATANQGSEATYESGFVIDKFPISRPNLTFSTLTVSNMSPEDSSIYLCSVPDRAGYTFGSGTRLTVV.

This clone has more than one count but fewer than ten. The sample carries other DNA sequences with the same CDR3. This chain joins TRBV27 and TRBJ2-2, with TRBD1 as a possible D gene (5 bases). The CDR3 contains 13 residues. Germline assignment: CDR1 MNHEY and CDR2 SMNVEV (reference sequence). V lost 0 bases to trimming and J lost 6 bases, with 5 bases between them. DNA of the CDR3: TGTGCCAGCAGTTTATCAGGGGCCGGGGAGCTGTTTTTT. Amino acids: CASSLSGAGELFF.

In this sample, this clone turned up once. The chain joins TRBV9 to TRBJ2-1; 8 bases are a match to TRBD1. Germline V gives CDR1 SGDLS, CDR2 YYNGEE. CDR3 length: 14 residues. The junction had 5 bases not matched to a gene; V was cut back by 0 bases and J by 9 bases. Here the CDR3 DNA reads TGTGCCAGCAGCGTAGGCCCAGGGGGCACTGAGCAGTTCTTC. Residues: CASSVGPGGTEQFF.

This chain uses TRBV9 with TRBJ2-2; TRBD2 matches 10 bases. This CDR3 has 17 residues. Trimming cost V 2 bases and J 6 bases; bases outside gene matches: 10. In germline, CDR1 is SGDLS, CDR2 YYNGEE. CDR3: CASSVPLAGDSAGELFF. The CDR3 coding sequence is TGTGCCAGCAGCGTCCCCCTAGCGGGAGATTCGGCCGGGGAGCTGTTTTTT.

The sample holds one count of this clone. The chain recombines TRBV7-9 with TRBJ2-1; unclear D gene. V lost 3 bases and J lost 4, with 16 bases in between. Germline V gives CDR1 SEHNR, CDR2 FQNEAQ (reference sequence). The CDR3 covers 16 residues. The CDR3 region has the DNA TGTGCCAGCAGCTTTCAGGCCTCCCCAAATTACAATGAGCAGTTCTTC. It codes for CASSFQASPNYNEQFF.

This rearrangement joins TRBV4-3 to TRBJ1-2; D possibly corresponds to TRBD1 (5 bases). CDR1 LGHNA and CDR2 YSLEER come from the germline V gene. V lost 3 bases, J lost 0 bases, and 11 bases lay in between. The CDR3 contains 15 residues. CDR3 sequence (DNA): TGCGCCAGCAGCCACGCCAGGGTTGCTAACTATGGCTACACCTTC. Translating gives CASSHARVANYGYTF.

The chain has TRBV6-5 and TRBJ2-5, with TRBD1 as a possible D gene (6 bases). CDR3 length equals 15 residues. Germline CDR1 reads MNHEY; CDR2 reads SVGAGI. Between the trimmed V and J ends, which lost 6 bases and 4 bases, there was a span of 18 bases. CDR3 nucleotides: TGTGCCAGCAGCCCGACACCAGGGGTTGGAGAGACCCAGTACTTC. Amino acid sequence: CASSPTPGVGETQYF.

The CDR3 DNA is TGTGCCAGCAGCCGCCGGGACAGTTACAATGAGCAGTTCTTC. Residues: CASSRRDSYNEQFF. The V and J genes are TRBV11-3 and TRBJ2-1, with 7 bases lining up with TRBD1. Germline V gives CDR1 SGHNT, CDR2 YENEEA. With 5 bases clipped from V and 4 bases from J, the junction kept 5 bases outside the gene matches. The length of the CDR3 is 14 residues.

The chain links TRBV28 to TRBJ2-1, with D unresolved. The CDR3 spans 14 residues. Trimming left V 3 bases short and J 6 bases short, with 12 bases between. CDR1 and CDR2 from the germline V gene are MDHEN and SYDVKM. CDR3 in DNA: TGTGCCAGCAGTTTTTCCGCCAGTACCAATGAGCAGTTCTTC. Translating gives CASSFSASTNEQFF.